Shown below are 8 T cell receptor beta chains from a single sample sequenced in a study of human T cells and chemical hapten exposure. TCRdb ran MiXCR on the 5' RACE reads and lists one entry per CDR3 protein. This table holds about 140,000 distinct CDR3 sequences, roughly 4% found once. Unfractionated whole blood was the source from which total RNA was extracted. Every receptor here comes from a female donor in good health.

This clonotype has at least ten counts. The CDR3 nucleotides read TGCGCCAGCAGCTTGGTTGCCATCAGATATAATTCACCCCTCCACTTT. This encodes CASSLVAIRYNSPLHF. This chain uses TRBV5-1 with TRBJ1-6; D uncertain. The V end lost 0 bases, the J end lost 4 bases, and 11 bases lay between the germline ends. The CDR3 has 16 amino acids. Germline V lookup: CDR1 SGHRS, CDR2 YFSETQ. Using reference TRBV5-1 and TRBJ1-6 for the parts outside the CDR3, the full variable domain is KAGVTQTPRYLIKTRGQQVTLSCSPISGHRSVSWYQQTPGQGLQFLFEYFSETQRNKGNFPGRFSGRQFSNSRSEMNVSTLELGDSALYLCASSLVAIRYNSPLHFGNGTRLTVT.

The table lists this clonotype with many counts. The gene calls are TRBV20-1 and TRBJ1-6, with no clear D. Germline CDR1 DFQATT, CDR2 SNEGSKA (reference sequence). There are 13 residues in the CDR3. Trimming shortened V by 0 bases and J by 10 bases, and 10 bases separated the two germline ends. The CDR3 is CSARDKGVSPLHF. The CDR3 DNA follows: TGCAGTGCTAGAGATAAGGGTGTCTCACCCCTCCACTTT.

This clonotype has a count of ten or more. The CDR3 reads CSARDWRGWGTDTQYF. The DNA for the CDR3 is TGCAGTGCTAGAGATTGGAGGGGGTGGGGCACAGATACGCAGTATTTT. The V gene is TRBV20-1, the J gene TRBJ2-3; tentatively, D is TRBD1 or TRBD2 (6 bases each). The V gene lost 0 bases and the J gene lost 1 base, with 14 bases spanning the gap. CDR1 is DFQATT and CDR2 is SNEGSKA in the germline V gene (reference sequence). This CDR3 region has 16 residues.

Many counts were recorded for this clonotype. CDR3 amino acids: CASSLWGNTDTQYF. CDR3 nucleotides: TGTGCCAGCAGCTTGTGGGGAAACACAGATACGCAGTATTTT. The V and J genes are TRBV7-2 and TRBJ2-3; the D is unclear. There are 14 residues in the CDR3. The V gene's germline CDR1 is SGHTA and CDR2 FQGNSA. With 3 bases removed from V and 2 bases from J, the gap between germline ends came to 9 bases.

This clonotype was seen repeatedly, ten times or more. CDR3 region: CAIQGSGGSNYGYTF. The CDR3 region has the DNA TGTGCAATTCAGGGGTCAGGTGGATCTAACTATGGCTACACCTTC. The chain recombines TRBV28 with TRBJ1-2; the D gene is possibly TRBD1 (6 bases). Germline CDR1 reads MDHEN; CDR2 reads SYDVKM. The CDR3 length is 15 residues.

This clonotype was counted many times. The chain links TRBV5-1 to TRBJ2-2, with D hard to call. The V gene lost 1 base and the J gene lost 0 bases, with 13 bases spanning the gap. CDR3 size: 17 residues. Germline-derived CDR1 and CDR2 are SGHRS and YFSETQ. The CDR3 loop is CASSLQAQASNTGELFF. The CDR3 region has the DNA TGCGCCAGCAGCTTGCAGGCCCAGGCCTCGAACACCGGGGAGCTGTTTTTT.

This clonotype was observed a few times. V is TRBV20-1 and J is TRBJ2-7; 13 bases agree with TRBD2. Unmatched junction bases numbered 12, after V lost 8 bases and J lost 2 bases. Germline lookup yields CDR1 DFQATT and CDR2 SNEGSKA (reference sequence). This CDR3 spans 16 amino acids. The CDR3 sequence is CSSEPGLAGKTYEQYF. The CDR3 DNA reads TGCAGTTCAGAACCGGGACTAGCGGGGAAAACCTACGAGCAGTACTTC.

This clonotype showed up many times. The chain employs TRBV12-3 or TRBV12-4 and TRBJ2-3; 7 nucleotides align to TRBD2. Trimming took 7 bases from V and 7 from J; bases not matched to a gene: 8. CDR3 length equals 13 residues. CDR3 in amino acids: CASILSGGNTQYF. CDR3 nucleotides: TGTGCCAGCATTCTTTCGGGGGGAAATACGCAGTATTTT.